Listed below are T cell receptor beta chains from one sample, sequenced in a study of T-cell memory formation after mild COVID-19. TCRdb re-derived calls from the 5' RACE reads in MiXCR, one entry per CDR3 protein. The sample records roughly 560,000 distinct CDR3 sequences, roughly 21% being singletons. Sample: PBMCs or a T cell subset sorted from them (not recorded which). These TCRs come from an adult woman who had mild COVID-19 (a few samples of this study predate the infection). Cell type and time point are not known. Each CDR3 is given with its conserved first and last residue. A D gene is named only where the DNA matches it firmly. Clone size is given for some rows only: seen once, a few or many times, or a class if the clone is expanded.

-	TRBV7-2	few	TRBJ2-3	TGTGCCAGCAGCGCCCCCGGGACCCAAGATACGCAGTATTTT	CASSAPGTQDTQYF
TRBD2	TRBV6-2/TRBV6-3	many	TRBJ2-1	TGTGCCAGCAGTTATCGGGACCCGGGGGGGTACAATGAGCAGTTCTTC	CASSYRDPGGYNEQFF
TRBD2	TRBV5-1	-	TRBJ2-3	TGCGCCAGCAGCTCGGGACTAGCGGGGCTAAGAGATACGCAGTATTTT	CASSSGLAGLRDTQYF
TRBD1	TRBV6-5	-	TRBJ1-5	TGTGCCAGCAGCGATCGACAGGGAAATCAGCCCCAGCATTTT	CASSDRQGNQPQHF
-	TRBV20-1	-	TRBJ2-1	TGCAGTGCTCGACCCGTTTGGGCGGAGAATGAGCAGTTCTTC	CSARPVWAENEQFF
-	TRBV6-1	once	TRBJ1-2	TGTGCCAGCAGTGAACGGCCGGACAGCCTCTATGGCTACACCTTC	CASSERPDSLYGYTF
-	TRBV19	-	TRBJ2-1	TGTGCCAGTAGCATTGCAGCGGACAATGAGCAGTTCTTC	CASSIAADNEQFF
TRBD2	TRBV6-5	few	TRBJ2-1	TGTGCCAGCCAGGGACTAGCGGGAGGGGTAGTAGAGCAGTTCTTC	CASQGLAGGVVEQFF
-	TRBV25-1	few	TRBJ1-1	TGTGCCAGCAGTTCACATCCGGGAAAAAGGACTGAAGCTTTCTTT	CASSSHPGKRTEAFF
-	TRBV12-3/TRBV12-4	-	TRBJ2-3	TGTGCCAGCAGATCAGGCGTTGCGGGCACAGATACGCAGTATTTT	CASRSGVAGTDTQYF
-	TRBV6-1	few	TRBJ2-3	TGTGCCAGCACTGCCTACAGGGCAAGCACAGATACGCAGTATTTT	CASTAYRASTDTQYF
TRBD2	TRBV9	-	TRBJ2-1	TGTGCCAGCAGCGGCGGGACTAGCTATGACAATGAGCAGTTCTTC	CASSGGTSYDNEQFF
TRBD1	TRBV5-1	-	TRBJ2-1	TGCGCCAGCAGCAAAGAGAAGGACAGGCGGATGAGCAATGAGCAGTTCTTC	CASSKEKDRRMSNEQFF
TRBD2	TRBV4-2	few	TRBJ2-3	TGTGCCAGCAGCCTGCCTAGCGGTAGCACAGATACGCAGTATTTT	CASSLPSGSTDTQYF
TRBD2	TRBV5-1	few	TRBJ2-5	TGCGCCAGCAGCCGGAAGTTCACTAGCGGGGCGCAAGAGACCCAGTACTTC	CASSRKFTSGAQETQYF
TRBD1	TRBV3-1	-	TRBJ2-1	TGTGCCAGCAGCCTCTCCGGGACAGCCTCCTACAATGAGCAGTTCTTC	CASSLSGTASYNEQFF
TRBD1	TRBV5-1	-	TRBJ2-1	TGCGCCAGCAGCTACGGGACAGGGGACAGGGATGAGCAGTTCTTC	CASSYGTGDRDEQFF
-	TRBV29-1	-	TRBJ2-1	TGCAGCGTCCCCCTCGGATACAATGAGCAGTTCTTC	CSVPLGYNEQFF
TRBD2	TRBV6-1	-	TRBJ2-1	TGTGCCAGCAGTGCCCGACTAGCGGAGTACAATGAGCAGTTCTTC	CASSARLAEYNEQFF
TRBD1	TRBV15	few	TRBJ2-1	TGTGCCACCAGCAGAGATAGGACAGGGAATTACAATGAGCAGTTCTTC	CATSRDRTGNYNEQFF
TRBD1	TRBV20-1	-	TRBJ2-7	TGCAGTGTTCGACAGGGGAGCGAGCAGTACTTC	CSVRQGSEQYF
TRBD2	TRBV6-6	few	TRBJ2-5	TGTGCCAGTACTAGCGCAAACCAAGAGACCCAGTACTTC	CASTSANQETQYF
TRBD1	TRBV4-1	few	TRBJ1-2	TGCGCCAGCAGCCAAGACGGGACAGGAATTCGATTTTATGGCTACACCTTC	CASSQDGTGIRFYGYTF
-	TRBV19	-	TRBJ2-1	TGTGCCAGTACCCCCGAGTGGAGTGTCCATGAGCAGTTCTTC	CASTPEWSVHEQFF
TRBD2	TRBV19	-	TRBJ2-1	TGTGCCAGTAGTGAGCGGGAGCTCAATGAGCAGTTCTTC	CASSERELNEQFF
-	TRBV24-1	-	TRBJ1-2	TGTGCCACCAGTGATTCGTCAAGAGCTTATGGCTACACCTTC	CATSDSSRAYGYTF
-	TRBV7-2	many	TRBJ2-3	TGTGCCAGCAGCTTATCCTTACCAGATACGCAGTATTTT	CASSLSLPDTQYF
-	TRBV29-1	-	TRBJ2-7	TGCAGCGTTGGCACAGGGCCCGAGCAGTACTTC	CSVGTGPEQYF
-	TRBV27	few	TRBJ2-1	TGTGCCAGCAGTTCGAAACAGGGAAATGAGCAGTTCTTC	CASSSKQGNEQFF
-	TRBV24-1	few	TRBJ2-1	TGTGCCACCAGTGATTTCCTGCGGCAGGAGCAGTTCTTC	CATSDFLRQEQFF
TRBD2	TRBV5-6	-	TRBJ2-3	TGTGCCAGCAGCTTGCGAGCGGGAGGGCCCGTGACGCAGTATTTT	CASSLRAGGPVTQYF
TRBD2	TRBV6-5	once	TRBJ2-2	TGTGCCAGCAGTTTGAGGACTAGCGGAAACTTCCCTTTACGGACCGGGGAGCTGTTTTTT	CASSLRTSGNFPLRTGELFF
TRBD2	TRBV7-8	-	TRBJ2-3	TGTGCCAGCAGCTTAGAGGATAGCGGGAGGGGGCTTGGCACAGATACGCAGTATTTT	CASSLEDSGRGLGTDTQYF
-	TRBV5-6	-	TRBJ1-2	TGTGCCAGCAGCTTTCGACCGGGGGCAGGGTATGGCTACACCTTC	CASSFRPGAGYGYTF
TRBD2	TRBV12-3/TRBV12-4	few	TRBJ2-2	TGTGCCAGCAGTTTAGTGCCTAGCGGGGACACCGGGGAGCTGTTTTTT	CASSLVPSGDTGELFF
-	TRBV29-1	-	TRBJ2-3	TGCAGCGCGCCGGACGCAGGCACAGATACGCAGTATTTT	CSAPDAGTDTQYF
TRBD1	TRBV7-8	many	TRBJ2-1	TGTGCCAGCAGCTCGCGACAGGGGGCTAGGAATGAGCAGTTCTTC	CASSSRQGARNEQFF
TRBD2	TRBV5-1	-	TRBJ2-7	TGCGCCAGCAGCTTGGCCGTGGAACTAGCGGGAGCCGAGCAGTACTTC	CASSLAVELAGAEQYF
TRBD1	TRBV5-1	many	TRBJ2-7	TGCGCCAGCAGCACCGGGACAGGGTCCTACGAGCAGTACTTC	CASSTGTGSYEQYF
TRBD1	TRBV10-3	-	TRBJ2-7	TGTGCCATCAGTGACTGGGGGACAGGGACGCCCTCTCCCTACGAGCAGTACTTC	CAISDWGTGTPSPYEQYF
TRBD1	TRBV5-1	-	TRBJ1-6	TGCGCCAGCAGCGCGGCGGGACAGGGGGGATCACCCCTCCACTTT	CASSAAGQGGSPLHF
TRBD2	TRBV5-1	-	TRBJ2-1	TGCGCCAGCAGCTTGGCTGGCGGGGGGGCCAATGAGCAGTTCTTC	CASSLAGGGANEQFF
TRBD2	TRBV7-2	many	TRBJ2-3	TGTGCCAGCAGCCCGAATTCGGTAGCGGGAGCCTCCACAGATACGCAGTATTTT	CASSPNSVAGASTDTQYF
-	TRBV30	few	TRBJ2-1	TGTGCCTGGAGTTTTGGTGAGATTAGTGAGCAGTTCTTC	CAWSFGEISEQFF
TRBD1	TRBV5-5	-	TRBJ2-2	TGTGCCAGCACCAGGGACAGATTGAACACCGGGGAGCTGTTTTTT	CASTRDRLNTGELFF
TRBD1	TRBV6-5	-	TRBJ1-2	TGTGCCAGCAGTCGACAGGGGTACGGCTATGGCTACACCTTC	CASSRQGYGYGYTF
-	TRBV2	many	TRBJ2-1	TGTGCCAGCATAGTAAGCGGCCCCCTACAGGGGCAGTTCTTC	CASIVSGPLQGQFF
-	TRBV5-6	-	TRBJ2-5	TGTGCCAGCAGCTTGGGTCCTCCGGCGGACCAAGAGACCCAGTACTTC	CASSLGPPADQETQYF
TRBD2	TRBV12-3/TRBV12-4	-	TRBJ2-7	TGTGCCAGCAGTTCGGCCCTACTAGCGGGACCTCATTACGAGCAGTACTTC	CASSSALLAGPHYEQYF
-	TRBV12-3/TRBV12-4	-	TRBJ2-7	TGTGCCAGCGGCGGTGGCAGAGCTACCTACGAGCAGTACTTC	CASGGGRATYEQYF
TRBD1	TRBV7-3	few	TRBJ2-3	TGTGCCAGCAGCTTAGGGACAGGGGTCACAGATACGCAGTATTTT	CASSLGTGVTDTQYF
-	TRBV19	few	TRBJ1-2	TGTGCCAGTAGTATTCGTCCGGCAGGGGTTCACTATGGCTACACCTTC	CASSIRPAGVHYGYTF
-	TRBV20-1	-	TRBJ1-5	TGCAGTCCCAGTGGAGGCAATAGCAATCAGCCCCAGCATTTT	CSPSGGNSNQPQHF
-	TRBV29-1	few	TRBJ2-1	TGCAGCGTTGAAGAGGCCCTTCCCCGATCCGGGAGCTCCTACAATGAGCAGTTCTTC	CSVEEALPRSGSSYNEQFF
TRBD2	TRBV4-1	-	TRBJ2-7	TGCGCCAGCAGCCAAGACTGGCGGGGGTCCTACGAGCAGTACTTC	CASSQDWRGSYEQYF